This entry is about one T cell receptor beta chain. What it recognizes is unknown. This sample is part of a study of T-cell memory formation after mild COVID-19. Study background: Across donors, TCR clusters were largely donor specific. The study's findings and limits: Memory from before infection featured some responding clones, which suggests cross-reactive memory joined. Later expanders leaned CD4+, whereas clones that contracted between day 15 and 85 were balanced CD4/CD8. Shrinking CD4+ clones resided mostly in CM and EM, and CD8+ ones in EMRA.

Germline V gives CDR1 ENHRY, CDR2 SYGVKD. The CDR3 is made up of 14 amino acids. V lost 0 bases, J lost 5 bases, and 10 bases lay in between. TCRdb independently ran MiXCR on the 5' RACE reads; one entry per CDR3 protein. The profile shows hundreds of thousands of distinct CDR3 sequences, 15% of them singletons. The chain recombines TRBV10-3 with TRBJ2-5; unclear D gene. Input material: PBMCs or a T cell subset sorted from them (not recorded which). This clonotype originated in a man younger than 35 who had mild COVID-19 (a few samples of this study predate the infection). Cell type and time point are not known. The DNA of the CDR3 is TGTGCCATCAGTGAGTCTGGCAGCGTCGAGACCCAGTACTTC. Protein sequence: CAISESGSVETQYF.